This is a list of T cell receptor beta chains from one sample in a study of T cells in Graves' hyperthyroidism and ophthalmopathy. Each CDR3 protein gets one entry after TCRdb re-called the multiplex PCR reads with MiXCR. This sample has about 640,000 distinct CDR3 sequences, with 45% found just once. The material sequenced was peripheral blood or thyroid tissue (not recorded which). The receptor source for this set is an adult man with Graves' disease, either hyperthyroidism or ophthalmopathy (not recorded which). The CDR3 runs from the conserved cysteine through the conserved F or W. Each record gives: CDR3 protein, J gene, clone size, V gene. Some rows mark clone size as missing; the rest say once, few, many or name a class of expanded clone.

CDR3 protein: CASSMSRQGSSYNSPLHF
J gene: TRBJ1-6
clone size: NA
V gene: TRBV19

CDR3 protein: CASSEAGGGETQYF
J gene: TRBJ2-5
clone size: many
V gene: TRBV2

CDR3 protein: CASSVGDRRYYGYTF
J gene: TRBJ1-2
clone size: NA
V gene: TRBV7-9

CDR3 protein: CASSREGNYGYTF
J gene: TRBJ1-2
clone size: many
V gene: TRBV7-9

CDR3 protein: CATSRVAVSEQYF
J gene: TRBJ2-7
clone size: NA
V gene: TRBV15

CDR3 protein: CSARATGLNSPLHF
J gene: TRBJ1-6
clone size: NA
V gene: TRBV20-1

CDR3 protein: CASSLATVSNYGYTF
J gene: TRBJ1-2
clone size: few
V gene: TRBV11-2

CDR3 protein: CAITGGYGYTF
J gene: TRBJ1-2
clone size: NA
V gene: TRBV10-3

CDR3 protein: CASSQVGQGTHEQYF
J gene: TRBJ2-7
clone size: few
V gene: TRBV7-2

CDR3 protein: CASSDFWQAPYGYTF
J gene: TRBJ1-2
clone size: many
V gene: TRBV25-1

CDR3 protein: CAGSPWTGGGRLFF
J gene: TRBJ1-4
clone size: NA
V gene: TRBV19

CDR3 protein: CATDDRGEGYTF
J gene: TRBJ1-2
clone size: many
V gene: TRBV2

CDR3 protein: CADRFRTYEQYF
J gene: TRBJ2-7
clone size: once
V gene: TRBV25-1

CDR3 protein: CASSLDGTSGNTIYF
J gene: TRBJ1-3
clone size: many
V gene: TRBV5-1

CDR3 protein: CASSHSNSPLHF
J gene: TRBJ1-6
clone size: many
V gene: TRBV12-3/TRBV12-4

CDR3 protein: CSASISQGLFGYTF
J gene: TRBJ1-2
clone size: NA
V gene: TRBV20-1

CDR3 protein: CASSIWTGQSAEAFF
J gene: TRBJ1-1
clone size: few
V gene: TRBV19

CDR3 protein: CAISGGTGGDQPQHF
J gene: TRBJ1-5
clone size: many
V gene: TRBV10-3

CDR3 protein: CASSALGAVYEKLFF
J gene: TRBJ1-4
clone size: few
V gene: TRBV10-2

CDR3 protein: CASSQDVPGQGTYGYTF
J gene: TRBJ1-2
clone size: few
V gene: TRBV7-2

CDR3 protein: CATSDPKAGNTEAFF
J gene: TRBJ1-1
clone size: NA
V gene: TRBV24-1

CDR3 protein: CSVRSGGSYEQYF
J gene: TRBJ2-7
clone size: few
V gene: TRBV29-1

CDR3 protein: CASSQNRVSPLHF
J gene: TRBJ1-6
clone size: NA
V gene: TRBV7-2

CDR3 protein: CASSLIGRTTEKLFF
J gene: TRBJ1-4
clone size: NA
V gene: TRBV7-3

CDR3 protein: CSVFRGNMSSYNSPLHF
J gene: TRBJ1-6
clone size: NA
V gene: TRBV29-1

CDR3 protein: CASSLGQGAQSGYTF
J gene: TRBJ1-2
clone size: many
V gene: TRBV7-2

CDR3 protein: CASSFGRVGQETQYF
J gene: TRBJ2-5
clone size: many
V gene: TRBV7-9

CDR3 protein: CAWSAGGRETQYF
J gene: TRBJ2-5
clone size: NA
V gene: TRBV7-9

CDR3 protein: CASSLDVGQGYTF
J gene: TRBJ1-2
clone size: NA
V gene: TRBV11-3

CDR3 protein: CASSLETGGMGYTF
J gene: TRBJ1-2
clone size: few
V gene: TRBV7-8

CDR3 protein: CSAPTGTVQETQYF
J gene: TRBJ2-5
clone size: many
V gene: TRBV20-1

CDR3 protein: CASSSGLAGSEQYF
J gene: TRBJ2-7
clone size: NA
V gene: TRBV19

CDR3 protein: CSVEQGYGYTF
J gene: TRBJ1-2
clone size: many
V gene: TRBV29-1

CDR3 protein: CASTTILSNQPQHF
J gene: TRBJ1-5
clone size: few
V gene: TRBV28

CDR3 protein: CSARDRGLSNSPLHF
J gene: TRBJ1-6
clone size: few
V gene: TRBV20-1

CDR3 protein: CASSLGRNRETQYF
J gene: TRBJ2-5
clone size: many
V gene: TRBV7-8

CDR3 protein: CASRPTGDTGELFF
J gene: TRBJ2-2
clone size: many
V gene: TRBV19

CDR3 protein: CSANPGTWSSYEQYF
J gene: TRBJ2-7
clone size: NA
V gene: TRBV20-1

CDR3 protein: CASRYTSDGNTIYF
J gene: TRBJ1-3
clone size: NA
V gene: TRBV6-1

CDR3 protein: CASSPGTGLFF
J gene: TRBJ1-4
clone size: many
V gene: TRBV12-3/TRBV12-4

CDR3 protein: CSAKGAENPKTQYF
J gene: TRBJ2-5
clone size: many
V gene: TRBV20-1

CDR3 protein: CASSLASGRYSNQPQHF
J gene: TRBJ1-5
clone size: many
V gene: TRBV7-8

CDR3 protein: CASSFWARENTEAFF
J gene: TRBJ1-1
clone size: few
V gene: TRBV6-5

CDR3 protein: CSVDNSRTGGRETQYF
J gene: TRBJ2-5
clone size: many
V gene: TRBV29-1

CDR3 protein: CASSLAAGGFNTIYF
J gene: TRBJ1-3
clone size: many
V gene: TRBV7-2

CDR3 protein: CAITRQGDGYTF
J gene: TRBJ1-2
clone size: once
V gene: TRBV10-3

CDR3 protein: CASSQSQGSSYNSPLHF
J gene: TRBJ1-6
clone size: NA
V gene: TRBV7-2

CDR3 protein: CASSRLAGGYTGELFF
J gene: TRBJ2-2
clone size: NA
V gene: TRBV6-4

CDR3 protein: CASSVGQGQNSPLHF
J gene: TRBJ1-6
clone size: NA
V gene: TRBV7-2

CDR3 protein: CSVRQGLNTEAFF
J gene: TRBJ1-1
clone size: many
V gene: TRBV29-1

CDR3 protein: CASSAQTGTSGYEQYF
J gene: TRBJ2-7
clone size: NA
V gene: TRBV11-2

CDR3 protein: CASSFSGQFNEKLFF
J gene: TRBJ1-4
clone size: NA
V gene: TRBV7-8

CDR3 protein: CAISDNLSYEQYF
J gene: TRBJ2-7
clone size: many
V gene: TRBV10-3

CDR3 protein: CATSDSGTGVQPQHF
J gene: TRBJ1-5
clone size: NA
V gene: TRBV24-1

CDR3 protein: CASSSLAGGELFF
J gene: TRBJ2-2
clone size: many
V gene: TRBV7-6